The 19 T cell receptor beta chains listed next were all sequenced from one sample in a study of CD8 T cells in Susac syndrome. Reverse transcription of about 0.45 to 1 ug RNA was performed with random hexamers. TCRdb itself ran the immunoSEQ multiplex PCR reads through MiXCR, one entry per CDR3 protein. The sample contains 200,000 or so distinct CDR3 sequences, around 95% of which appear only once. Sequenced: CD4+ T cells from PBMCs. The receptors originated from a human donor with multiple sclerosis.

The chain uses TRBV29-1 and TRBJ2-2; 9 bases map to TRBD2. The CDR3 runs to 18 residues. V gave up 5 bases and J gave up 2 bases; unmatched junction bases: 15. Germline CDR1 SQVTM, CDR2 ANQGSEA. The CDR3 nucleotides are TGCAGCGTTCGTAGAAGTAGCGGGGGATGGGCAAACACCGGGGAGCTGTTTTTT. Its translation is CSVRRSSGGWANTGELFF.

The V gene is TRBV9, the J gene TRBJ2-3; weak D call: TRBD1 (8 bases). Deletions cut 2 bases from V and 3 bases from J, with 28 bases between. CDR3 size: 20 residues. Germline values: CDR1 SGDLS, CDR2 YYNGEE. The CDR3: CASSVSTGTGGVFETDTQYF. CDR3 sequence (DNA): TGTGCCAGCAGCGTCTCGACCGGTACAGGGGGGGTATTTGAAACAGATACGCAGTATTTT.

The chain has TRBV19 and TRBJ2-5, with 13 bases aligning to TRBD2. Germline CDR1 LNHDA, CDR2 SQIVND (reference sequence). V was pared by 4 bases and J by 9 bases, with 8 bases of the junction left unmatched. This CDR3 is built from 15 residues. As DNA, the CDR3 is TGTGCCAGTAGTACCCACGGGACTAGCGGGATGTCCCAGTACTTC. Residues: CASSTHGTSGMSQYF.

This rearrangement joins TRBV27 to TRBJ2-5; TRBD1 might be the D (5 bases). This CDR3 region has 12 residues. CDR1 and CDR2 from the germline V gene are MNHEY and SMNVEV (reference sequence). The V end lost 5 bases, the J end lost 8 bases, and 12 bases lay between the germline ends. CDR3 region: CASSGQRETQYF. In nucleotides, the CDR3 is TGTGCCAGCAGTGGACAAAGAGAAACCCAGTACTTC.

This chain joins TRBV30 and TRBJ2-3, with 7 bases matching TRBD2. V trimming: 1 base; J trimming: 4 bases; junction bases outside the gene matches: 14. The CDR3 is made up of 17 amino acids. Germline CDR1 and CDR2: GTSNPN and SVGIG (reference sequence). This CDR3 is CAWSAGSGRVFADTQYF. DNA for the CDR3: TGTGCCTGGAGTGCCGGATCGGGGAGGGTATTTGCAGATACGCAGTATTTT.

This clonotype was recorded once. The V gene is TRBV5-4, the J gene TRBJ1-2; D not certain. CDR3 length equals 13 residues. Germline V gene data show CDR1 as SGHNT and CDR2 as YYREEE (reference sequence). The V gene lost 1 base and the J gene lost 6 bases, with 10 bases spanning the gap. CDR3 bases: TGTGCCAGCAGCTTGTGGTCAAGTCATGGCTACACCTTC. This encodes CASSLWSSHGYTF.

CDR3 nucleotides: TGCAGTGCTAGGACGGTCGGACAGGGAGTGTCCAACTATGGCTACACCTTC. It encodes CSARTVGQGVSNYGYTF. This chain joins TRBV20-1 and TRBJ1-2, with 8 bases that match TRBD1. From germline, CDR1 is DFQATT and CDR2 SNEGSKA (reference sequence). V shed 3 bases and J 2 bases; nucleotides not matched to a gene: 14. The CDR3 covers 17 residues.

The V gene is TRBV15, the J gene TRBJ2-5, with 10 bases identical to TRBD1. Germline CDR1 and CDR2: LNHNV and YYDKDF (reference sequence). V shed 4 bases, J shed 4 bases, and the junction held 6 bases outside the gene matches. The CDR3 consists of 15 residues. Here the CDR3 reads CATSTRDRGGETQYF. In DNA form, the CDR3 reads TGTGCCACCAGCACTCGGGACAGGGGAGGAGAGACCCAGTACTTC.

The chain links TRBV7-8 to TRBJ1-5; no clear D. The germline CDR1 and CDR2 sequences are SGHVS and FQNEAQ. CDR3 length: 15 amino acids. Trimming removed 1 base at V and 0 bases at J, with 7 bases between. The CDR3 protein is CASSLGSHSNQPQHF. As DNA, the CDR3 is TGTGCCAGCAGCTTAGGCAGTCATAGCAATCAGCCCCAGCATTTT.

V and J are TRBV6-2 or TRBV6-3 and TRBJ2-7; maybe TRBD1 (7 bases). Germline loops: CDR1 MNHEY, CDR2 SVGEGT. Trimming shortened V by 7 bases and J by 7 bases, and 20 bases separated the two germline ends. The CDR3 runs 14 residues. The CDR3 reads CASTPRRDRQEQYF. CDR3 coding DNA: TGTGCCAGCACCCCTCGGCGGGACAGACAAGAGCAGTACTTC.

The chain employs TRBV4-3 and TRBJ1-6, with 7 bases matching TRBD1. V lost 4 bases, J lost 9 bases, and 9 bases stayed unmatched. This CDR3 region has 15 residues. CDR1 is LGHNA, CDR2 YSLEER, per germline. The CDR3 coding sequence is TGCGCCAGCAGCCCTTCCGACAGGGAATCTTCACCCCTCCACTTT. Translation: CASSPSDRESSPLHF.

The chain has TRBV30 and TRBJ1-1; the D is unclear. V was trimmed by 2 bases and J by 4 bases, leaving 5 bases between them. There are 11 residues in the CDR3. Germline V gene data show CDR1 as GTSNPN and CDR2 as SVGIG (reference sequence). CDR3 residues: CAWSRSTEAFF. Written as DNA, the CDR3 is TGTGCCTGGAGTCGGAGCACTGAAGCTTTCTTT. Filled out from reference TRBV30 and TRBJ1-1, the complete variable domain reads SQTIHQWPATLVQPVGSPLSLECTVEGTSNPNLYWYRQAAGRGLQLLFYSVGIGQISSEVPQNLSASRPQDRQFILSSKKLLLSDSGFYLCAWSRSTEAFFGQGTRLTVV.

The genes are TRBV7-2 and TRBJ1-1; D is ambiguous. The CDR3 length is 15 residues. Per germline, CDR1 SGHTA and CDR2 FQGNSA. V was shortened by 7 bases and J by 5 bases, with 20 bases between the two germline ends. In DNA, the CDR3 is TGTGCCAGCACATCCTCTGGGCTCGCGGGGACTGAAGCTTTCTTT. Residues: CASTSSGLAGTEAFF.

The V gene is TRBV18, the J gene TRBJ2-4, with TRBD1 matching 8 bases. The length of the CDR3 is 17 residues. With V trimmed by 4 bases and J by 6 bases, 14 bases remained unmatched. Germline V gene lookup returns CDR1 KGHSH and CDR2 LQKENI. CDR3 nucleotides: TGTGCCAGCTCACGAACCCCCTCCGGGACAGGTTCAAACATTCAGTACTTC. This codes for CASSRTPSGTGSNIQYF.

V is TRBV10-3 and J is TRBJ2-5; D uncertain. The ends were cut back, 3 bases at V and 5 bases at J, with 7 bases in the middle. Germline V lookup: CDR1 ENHRY, CDR2 SYGVKD. The CDR3 has 12 residues. In DNA form, the CDR3 reads TGTGCCATCAGTGAAGGGAAGGAGACCCAGTACTTC. As protein: CAISEGKETQYF.

The rearrangement links TRBV3-1 to TRBJ2-7; D uncertain. This CDR3 contains 14 residues. Germline values: CDR1 LGHDT, CDR2 YNNKEL (reference sequence). V lost 5 bases and J 0 bases, leaving 11 bases between the germline ends. The CDR3 protein is CASSYLLGSYEQYF. In DNA form, the CDR3 reads TGTGCCAGCAGCTATCTACTTGGCTCCTACGAGCAGTACTTC.

V gene TRBV2 combines with J gene TRBJ2-7; 8 positions agree with TRBD1. Germline CDR1 SNHLY, CDR2 FYNNEI. J was trimmed by 1 base and V by 6 bases; bases with no gene match: 8. This CDR3 is built from 15 residues. This chain's CDR3 is CASSTQGASSYEQYF. The CDR3, as DNA: TGTGCCAGCAGCACCCAGGGGGCTTCATCCTACGAGCAGTACTTC. Using reference TRBV2 and TRBJ2-7 for the parts outside the CDR3, the full variable domain is EPEVTQTPSHQVTQMGQEVILRCVPISNHLYFYWYRQILGQKVEFLVSFYNNEISEKSEIFDDQFSVERPDGSNFTLKIRSTKLEDSAMYFCASSTQGASSYEQYFGPGTRLTVT.

This clonotype was seen once. The CDR3 reads CSASDMPNQPQHF. The DNA of the CDR3 is TGCAGCGCCTCGGACATGCCCAATCAGCCCCAGCATTTT. The chain carries TRBV29-1 and TRBJ1-5; weak D call: TRBD1 (5 bases). The germline V gene encodes CDR1 SQVTM and CDR2 ANQGSEA. The CDR3 contains 13 residues. Trimming pared 7 bases from V and 3 bases from J, leaving 13 bases between.

The genes are TRBV5-6 and TRBJ1-2, with 7 bases that match TRBD1. Germline V gene data show CDR1 as SGHDT and CDR2 as YYEEEE. The V and J ends lost 3 bases and 8 bases, in that order; junction bases with no gene match: 7. This CDR3 is 13 amino acids long. The DNA for the CDR3 is TGTGCCAGCAGCTCCAACAGGGGAAGAGGCTACACCTTC. It yields the protein CASSSNRGRGYTF. Filled out from reference TRBV5-6 and TRBJ1-2, the complete variable domain reads DAGVTQSPTHLIKTRGQQVTLRCSPKSGHDTVSWYQQALGQGPQFIFQYYEEEERQRGNFPDRFSGHQFPNYSSELNVNALLLGDSALYLCASSSNRGRGYTFGSGTRLTVV.